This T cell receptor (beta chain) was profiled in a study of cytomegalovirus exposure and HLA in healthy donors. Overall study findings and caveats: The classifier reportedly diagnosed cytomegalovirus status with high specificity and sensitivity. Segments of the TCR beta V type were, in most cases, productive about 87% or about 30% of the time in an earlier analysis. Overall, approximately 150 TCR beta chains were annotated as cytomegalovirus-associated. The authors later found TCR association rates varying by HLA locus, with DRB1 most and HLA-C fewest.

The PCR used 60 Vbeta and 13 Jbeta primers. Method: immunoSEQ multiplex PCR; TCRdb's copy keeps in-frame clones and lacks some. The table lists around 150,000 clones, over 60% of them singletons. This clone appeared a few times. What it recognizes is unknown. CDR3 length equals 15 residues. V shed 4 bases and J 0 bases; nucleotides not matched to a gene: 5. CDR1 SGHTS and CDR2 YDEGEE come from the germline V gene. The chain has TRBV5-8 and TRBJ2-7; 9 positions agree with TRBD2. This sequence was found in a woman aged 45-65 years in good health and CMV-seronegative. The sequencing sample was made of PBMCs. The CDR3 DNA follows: TGTGCCAGCAGCGCTAGCGGGGAGAGCTCCTACGAGCAGTACTTC. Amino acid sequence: CASSASGESSYEQYF. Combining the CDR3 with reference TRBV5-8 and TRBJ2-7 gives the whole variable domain EAGVTQSPTHLIKTRGQQATLRCSPISGHTSVYWYQQALGLGLQFLLWYDEGEERNRGNFPPRFSGRQFPNYSSELNVNALELEDSALYLCASSASGESSYEQYFGPGTRLTVT.